Each of the 25 T cell receptor beta chains below was sequenced from the same sample in a study of T cell clones after liver transplantation. Data came from immunoSEQ multiplex PCR; TCRdb stores just in-frame clones and leaves some out. This sample has 80,000 or so clones; roughly 80% occur once, and the top ten carry about 0.52%. Sequencing used CD4+ T cells from blood, obtained almost 47 months after liver transplant. Receptors were obtained from a human patient who received a liver transplant. The graft donor may be the source of some T cells.

The genes are TRBV4-1 and TRBJ1-2; 10 bases align to TRBD1. J lost 14 bases, V lost 4 bases, and 10 bases had no gene match. CDR1 is MGHRA, CDR2 YSYEKL, per germline. The CDR3 extends over 13 amino acids. For the CDR3, the DNA is TGCGCCAGCAGCCTGGGCCCCCGGACAGGGGGGACCTTC. This sequence encodes CASSLGPRTGGTF.

This clone appeared a few times. V gene TRBV6-1 combines with J gene TRBJ1-3; D gene unclear. CDR1 and CDR2 from the germline V gene are MNHNS and SASEGT. Trimming took off 0 bases at V and 5 bases at J, with 17 bases between the two ends. CDR3 length: 17 residues. This chain's CDR3 is CASSEAYGTSPRNTIYF. The CDR3 region has the DNA TGTGCCAGCAGTGAAGCGTACGGAACAAGCCCCCGAAACACCATATATTTT.

The chain recombines TRBV5-3 with TRBJ2-2; 8 bases are a match to TRBD1. TRBV5-3 is annotated as an ORF whose role is uncertain. Unmatched junction bases numbered 2, after V lost 1 base and J lost 3 bases. The CDR3 has 15 amino acids. CDR3 residues: CARSLPTGDTGELFF. CDR3 DNA: TGTGCCAGAAGCTTGCCGACAGGGGACACCGGGGAGCTGTTTTTT.

This chain links TRBV9 with TRBJ1-2; no definite D call. Per germline, CDR1 SGDLS and CDR2 YYNGEE. Trimming removed 0 bases at V and 2 bases at J, with 8 bases between. The CDR3 contains 14 residues. The CDR3 sequence: CASSVDDLNYGYTF. In DNA, the CDR3 is TGTGCCAGCAGCGTAGACGACCTAAACTATGGCTACACCTTC.

V usage is TRBV6-1 and J usage is TRBJ2-3; TRBD2 aligns across 12 bases. CDR3 length equals 14 residues. The J segment lost 7 bases and the V segment lost 8 bases, leaving 7 bases of the junction unmatched. The germline V gene has CDR1 MNHNS and CDR2 SASEGT. Here the CDR3 reads CASVASGREYTQYF. CDR3 DNA: TGTGCCAGCGTCGCTAGCGGGAGGGAATATACGCAGTATTTT.

This chain uses TRBV4-3 with TRBJ2-1, with 8 bases lining up with TRBD2. Trimming at V came to 4 bases and at J to 0 bases, leaving 20 bases not matched to a gene. CDR1 is LGHNA, CDR2 YSLEER, per germline. CDR3 size: 21 residues. For the CDR3, the DNA is TGCGCCAGCAGCCGAAGCCTGTCACAGTTTCAGCGGGAGAGCTCCTACAATGAGCAGTTCTTC. The encoded protein is CASSRSLSQFQRESSYNEQFF.

The CDR3 DNA is TGTGCCAGCAGCTTAGATAGGACAGGCCTCTCTGGAAACACCATATATTTT. Protein: CASSLDRTGLSGNTIYF. The chain uses TRBV7-9 and TRBJ1-3, with 7 bases that match TRBD1. V lost 1 base and J lost 0; bases outside the gene matches: 6. The length of the CDR3 is 17 residues. The V gene's germline CDR1 is SEHNR and CDR2 FQNEAQ (reference sequence). The variable domain in full, completed from reference TRBV7-9 and TRBJ1-3, reads DTGVSQNPRHKITKRGQNVTFRCDPISEHNRLYWYRQTLGQGPEFLTYFQNEAQLEKSRLLSDRFSAERPKGSFSTLEIQRTEQGDSAMYLCASSLDRTGLSGNTIYFGEGSWLTVV.

The gene calls are TRBV28 and TRBJ1-1; D is unresolved. The germline gives CDR1 MDHEN, CDR2 SYDVKM. This CDR3 spans 11 amino acids. The V end lost 6 bases, the J end lost 10 bases, and 12 bases lay between the germline ends. The CDR3 region is CASSTVDAAFF. CDR3 sequence (DNA): TGTGCCAGCAGCACCGTGGATGCAGCTTTCTTT.

V usage is TRBV18 and J usage is TRBJ1-1, with 8 bases lining up with TRBD1. The trim removed 3 bases at V and 7 bases at J, leaving 4 bases unmatched. The CDR3 has 13 residues. The germline CDR1 and CDR2 sequences are KGHSH and LQKENI. CDR3 region: CASSPFDRGEAFF. The CDR3 region has the DNA TGTGCCAGCTCACCCTTCGACAGGGGTGAAGCTTTCTTT.

This chain connects TRBV5-1 to TRBJ1-2, with 9 bases lining up with TRBD1. Germline values: CDR1 SGHRS, CDR2 YFSETQ. The CDR3 length is 18 residues. Trimming cost V 2 bases and J 5 bases; bases outside gene matches: 16. The CDR3 region has the DNA TGCGCCAGCAGCTTAAACAGGGGGCAAGGTAGTACTCTTTATGGCTACACCTTC. Translation: CASSLNRGQGSTLYGYTF.

This clone was observed once. V gene TRBV4-2 combines with J gene TRBJ2-4, with D perhaps being TRBD1 or TRBD2 (5 bases each). The V end lost 0 bases, the J end lost 8 bases, and 17 bases lay between the germline ends. Germline lookup yields CDR1 LGHNA and CDR2 YNFKEQ. CDR3 length: 16 amino acids. CDR3 region: CASSQEGPSSEDIQYF. The CDR3 coding sequence is TGTGCCAGCAGCCAAGAGGGGCCTAGCTCGGAGGACATTCAGTACTTC.

This clone was detected only once. In DNA form, the CDR3 reads TGTGCCAGCAGTTTATTGGCGGAGGGCACAGATACGCAGTATTTT. It specifies CASSLLAEGTDTQYF. V and J are TRBV28 and TRBJ2-3, with a weak D call TRBD2 (5 bases). V was cut by 1 base and J by 1 base, with 9 bases left in between. Looked up from germline, CDR1 is MDHEN and CDR2 is SYDVKM. The CDR3 spans 15 residues.

This clone was detected once. The chain employs TRBV28 and TRBJ2-7; 12 bases fit TRBD2. CDR3 length: 15 amino acids. Germline V CDR1 and CDR2: MDHEN, SYDVKM. Trimming took 1 base from V and 7 from J; bases not matched to a gene: 5. CDR3 sequence: CASSLSLAGGLEQYF. The DNA for the CDR3 is TGTGCCAGCAGTTTATCCCTAGCGGGAGGGCTGGAGCAGTACTTC.

This chain joins TRBV6-4 and TRBJ2-1; maybe TRBD1 (6 bases). V was pared by 5 bases and J by 0 bases, with 11 bases between. CDR1 MRHNA and CDR2 SNTAGT come from the germline V gene. The CDR3 contains 15 residues. CDR3 in DNA: TGTGCCAGCAGTCCGACAGGAAGCTCCTACAATGAGCAGTTCTTC. It is translated as CASSPTGSSYNEQFF.

CDR3 protein: CASSIGEGYSNQPQHF. CDR3 DNA: TGTGCCAGTAGTATAGGTGAAGGCTATAGCAATCAGCCCCAGCATTTT. The V gene is TRBV19, the J gene TRBJ1-5; D is ambiguous. The CDR3 is 16 amino acids. CDR1 and CDR2 from the germline V gene are LNHDA and SQIVND (reference sequence). The ends were cut back, 1 base at V and 0 bases at J, with 10 bases in the middle.

The CDR3 protein is CASTTGGLPYEQYF. The CDR3, as DNA: TGTGCCAGCACCACGGGAGGGCTTCCCTACGAGCAGTACTTC. The V gene is TRBV6-5, the J gene TRBJ2-7, with 8 bases matching TRBD2. The V gene's germline CDR1 is MNHEY and CDR2 SVGAGI. Trimming cost V 7 bases and J 2 bases; bases outside gene matches: 7. CDR3 size: 14 residues.

This chain uses TRBV5-6 with TRBJ1-1; D is undetermined. The germline V gene encodes CDR1 SGHDT and CDR2 YYEEEE. Trimming shortened V by 4 bases and J by 1 base, and 8 bases separated the two germline ends. The CDR3 totals 13 residues. In DNA form, the CDR3 reads TGTGCCAGCAGCCCCGGATCGAACACTGAAGCTTTCTTT. This codes for CASSPGSNTEAFF.

This rearrangement joins TRBV18 to TRBJ1-4; tentative D call: TRBD1 (5 bases). Trimming took 3 bases from V and 3 from J, leaving 11 bases between them. There are 15 residues in the CDR3. Germline lookup yields CDR1 KGHSH and CDR2 LQKENI. The CDR3 sequence: CASSPGDRANEKLFF. The CDR3 DNA sequence: TGTGCCAGCTCACCGGGAGACAGAGCTAATGAAAAACTGTTTTTT.

This clone was seen just once. This chain connects TRBV6-1 to TRBJ2-2; the D gene is possibly TRBD2 (5 bases). The ends were cut back, 1 base at V and 6 bases at J, with 9 bases in the middle. The CDR3 totals 14 residues. From germline, CDR1 is MNHNS and CDR2 SASEGT. The chain's CDR3 is CASSEVEEAGELFF. CDR3 bases: TGTGCCAGCAGTGAAGTGGAGGAAGCCGGGGAGCTGTTTTTT.

J is TRBJ2-5 and V is TRBV28; a weak D match, TRBD1 (6 bases). The V gene's germline CDR1 is MDHEN and CDR2 SYDVKM. The CDR3 totals 14 residues. V shed 8 bases and J shed 5 bases, with 18 bases lying between them. The CDR3 DNA reads as TGTGCCAGCGGGGAAGCCAGGGGTCGGGAGACCCAGTACTTC. It codes for CASGEARGRETQYF.

The J gene is TRBJ1-1, the V gene TRBV5-1, with D perhaps matching TRBD1 (5 bases). The CDR3 runs 12 residues. Germline V gene lookup returns CDR1 SGHRS and CDR2 YFSETQ. V gave up 2 bases and J gave up 11 bases, with 13 bases separating them. CDR3 nucleotide sequence: TGCGCCAGCAGCTTTCAGGGTGGGGAGGCTTTCTTT. This sequence encodes CASSFQGGEAFF. Combining the CDR3 with reference TRBV5-1 and TRBJ1-1 gives the whole variable domain KAGVTQTPRYLIKTRGQQVTLSCSPISGHRSVSWYQQTPGQGLQFLFEYFSETQRNKGNFPGRFSGRQFSNSRSEMNVSTLELGDSALYLCASSFQGGEAFFGQGTRLTVV.

The chain uses TRBV9 and TRBJ1-2; D is ambiguous. V was trimmed by 0 bases and J by 8 bases, leaving 14 bases between them. Germline V gives CDR1 SGDLS, CDR2 YYNGEE. The CDR3 length is 14 residues. Here the CDR3 reads CASSVVPGAGGYTF. In nucleotides, the CDR3 is TGTGCCAGCAGCGTAGTTCCAGGAGCGGGGGGCTACACCTTC.

This clone was counted between two and nine times. This rearrangement joins TRBV10-2 to TRBJ2-7; D gene ambiguous. Germline V gene sequence: CDR1 WSHSY, CDR2 SAAADI. The CDR3 is 13 amino acids. Trimming removed 4 bases at V and 3 bases at J, with 10 bases between. The CDR3 region is CASSGGIYYEQYF. The CDR3 DNA reads as TGCGCCAGCAGTGGTGGGATTTACTACGAGCAGTACTTC.

The chain links TRBV6-5 to TRBJ1-3; 9 bases match TRBD1. Germline values: CDR1 MNHEY, CDR2 SVGAGI. With V trimmed by 6 bases and J by 2 bases, 5 bases remained unmatched. This CDR3 has 15 amino acids. CDR3 coding DNA: TGTGCCAGCAGCCTGGGACAGGGTGCTGGAAACACCATATATTTT. Its translation is CASSLGQGAGNTIYF.

This chain links TRBV11-2 with TRBJ1-4; D not certain. This CDR3 comprises 13 residues. Germline V gene sequence: CDR1 SGHAT, CDR2 FQNNGV. Trimming removed 2 bases at V and 8 bases at J, with 9 bases between. CDR3 residues: CASSLTYGEKLFF. The CDR3 bases are TGTGCCAGCAGCTTAACCTACGGGGAAAAACTGTTTTTT.